This entry lists 15 T cell receptor beta chains sequenced from one sample in a study of CD8 T cells in ankylosing spondylitis. TCRdb redid the calling of the 5' RACE reads with MiXCR, one entry per CDR3 protein. The sample lists a few hundred thousand distinct CDR3 sequences, roughly 20% seen once, with approximately 3.7% in the top ten. Specimen: blood, either unsorted or a sorted T cell fraction (not recorded which). The receptors here all came from a female donor with ankylosing spondylitis or in good health (not recorded which).

This chain connects TRBV18 to TRBJ2-7, with D perhaps matching TRBD2 (5 bases). Germline assignment: CDR1 KGHSH and CDR2 LQKENI. Trimming pared 1 base from V and 2 bases from J, leaving 9 bases between. The CDR3 is 14 amino acids. CDR3 nucleotides: TGTGCCAGCTCACCACGGGAGCCAACCTACGAGCAGTACTTC. It encodes CASSPREPTYEQYF.

The chain joins TRBV6-6 to TRBJ2-5; no clear D. With 4 bases removed from V and 7 bases from J, the gap between germline ends came to 13 bases. CDR1 MNHNY and CDR2 SVGAGI come from the germline V gene (reference sequence). The CDR3 has 13 residues. Written as DNA, the CDR3 is TGTGCCAGCAGTTCCGAGAGGTATAGGACCCAGTACTTC. Protein product: CASSSERYRTQYF.

This clonotype was counted only a few times. The gene calls are TRBV28 and TRBJ2-1; 9 nucleotides line up with TRBD1. CDR1 MDHEN and CDR2 SYDVKM come from the germline V gene. The CDR3 spans 15 residues. Trimming removed 5 bases from V and 12 bases from J; junction bases left unmatched: 14. The CDR3 nucleotides read TGTGCCAGCAGTCTCTCCGGGACAGGGAGGGGTGTGCAGTTCTTC. This sequence encodes CASSLSGTGRGVQFF.

The V gene is TRBV9, the J gene TRBJ2-1; 14 bases agree with TRBD2. From germline, CDR1 is SGDLS and CDR2 YYNGEE. The J segment lost 2 bases and the V segment lost 0 bases, leaving 4 bases of the junction unmatched. The CDR3 is 18 amino acids. The CDR3 reads CASSVEGLAGVPYNEQFF. As DNA, the CDR3 is TGTGCCAGCAGCGTAGAGGGACTAGCGGGAGTACCCTACAATGAGCAGTTCTTC. Looking up the rest from reference TRBV9 and TRBJ2-1 gives the full variable domain: DSGVTQTPKHLITATGQRVTLRCSPRSGDLSVYWYQQSLDQGLQFLIQYYNGEERAKGNILERFSAQQFPDLHSELNLSSLELGDSALYFCASSVEGLAGVPYNEQFFGPGTRLTVL.

The rearrangement joins TRBV20-1 to TRBJ2-1, with 12 bases fitting TRBD2. CDR3 length equals 17 residues. Unmatched junction bases numbered 4, after V lost 0 bases and J lost 1 base. CDR1 is DFQATT, CDR2 SNEGSKA, per germline (reference sequence). CDR3 residues: CSARDPSGRGSYNEQFF. The CDR3 DNA follows: TGCAGTGCTAGAGATCCTAGCGGGAGGGGGTCCTACAATGAGCAGTTCTTC.

This clonotype was recorded a few times. V and J are TRBV20-1 and TRBJ2-4; D is perhaps TRBD1 or TRBD2 (5 bases each). Germline lookup yields CDR1 DFQATT and CDR2 SNEGSKA (reference sequence). The CDR3 consists of 13 residues. Deletions cut 7 bases from V and 3 bases from J, with 13 bases between. The CDR3, as DNA: TGCAGTGGGAGGTTTAGGGGCAAAAACATTCAGTACTTC. Translation: CSGRFRGKNIQYF.

This clonotype appeared once. V gene TRBV29-1 combines with J gene TRBJ2-7, with TRBD1 as a possible D gene (5 bases). The CDR3 spans 12 residues. Germline CDR1 is SQVTM and CDR2 is ANQGSEA. Trimming took off 4 bases at V and 3 bases at J, with 10 bases between the two ends. CDR3 sequence: CSVGKGDYEQYF. DNA for the CDR3: TGCAGCGTTGGAAAAGGGGACTACGAGCAGTACTTC.

This clonotype showed up many times. The rearrangement joins TRBV20-1 to TRBJ2-1; 7 nucleotides align to TRBD2. In germline, CDR1 is DFQATT, CDR2 SNEGSKA (reference sequence). The CDR3 consists of 14 residues. After removal of 1 base from V and 10 bases from J, the junction contained 10 bases not matched to a gene. The CDR3 is CSARGEGTTAEQFF. CDR3 DNA sequence: TGCAGTGCTAGAGGGGAAGGGACTACGGCCGAGCAGTTCTTC.

This chain links TRBV5-1 with TRBJ1-4; D not certain. Germline V CDR1 and CDR2: SGHRS, YFSETQ. This CDR3 is 14 amino acids long. The germline V and J ends were trimmed by 0 bases and 8 bases, with 11 bases remaining between them. The CDR3 reads CASSLGLRGEKLFF. The CDR3 DNA follows: TGCGCCAGCAGCTTGGGACTCCGCGGCGAAAAACTGTTTTTT.

The chain links TRBV15 to TRBJ1-5; D remains unclear. V lost 0 bases and J 4 bases, leaving 10 bases between the germline ends. The CDR3 length is 15 residues. Per the germline V gene, CDR1 is LNHNV and CDR2 is YYDKDF (reference sequence). The CDR3 loop reads CATSRDGRRNQPQHF. The CDR3 DNA is TGTGCCACCAGCAGAGATGGAAGGAGAAATCAGCCCCAGCATTTT.

This clonotype was seen many times. CDR3 DNA: TGCGCCAGCAGCCAAGAGGTCGTAGTCTATGGCTACACCTTC. This encodes CASSQEVVVYGYTF. The V and J genes are TRBV4-3 and TRBJ1-2, with no clear D. CDR3 length: 14 residues. Per germline, CDR1 LGHNA and CDR2 YSLEER. The V gene lost 0 bases and the J gene lost 4 bases, with 9 bases spanning the gap.

This clonotype was counted a few times. V and J are TRBV5-5 and TRBJ2-3; D perhaps matches TRBD1 (6 bases). CDR1 SGHKS and CDR2 YYEKEE come from the germline V gene (reference sequence). This CDR3 comprises 15 residues. V was shortened by 0 bases and J by 6 bases, with 14 bases between the two germline ends. The CDR3 region is CASSLGFQGIDTQYF. The CDR3 nucleotides read TGTGCCAGCAGCTTGGGGTTTCAGGGGATCGATACGCAGTATTTT.

A remark on this clonotype: Just one base apart from a much larger clone, this may be a read error. The chain uses TRBV21-1 and TRBJ2-3. TRBV21-1 is labeled a pseudogene. There are 13 residues in the CDR3. Written as DNA, the CDR3 is TGTGCCAGCAACCTTTGGGGCACAGATACGCAGTATTTT. Translated, it gives CASNLWGTDTQYF.

A few counts support this clonotype. The V call is TRBV20-1, the J call TRBJ2-1, with 13 bases identical to TRBD2. From germline, CDR1 is DFQATT and CDR2 SNEGSKA (reference sequence). The V gene end was trimmed by 2 bases and the J gene end by 5 bases; junction bases not matched to a gene: 6. The CDR3 has 16 amino acids. The CDR3 here is CSARPGTSGTNNEQFF. CDR3 coding DNA: TGCAGTGCTAGACCAGGGACTAGCGGGACGAACAATGAGCAGTTCTTC.

This clonotype was seen just once. V gene TRBV28 combines with J gene TRBJ1-1; no definite D call. The germline V gene encodes CDR1 MDHEN and CDR2 SYDVKM. V lost 5 bases and J 4 bases, leaving 11 bases between the germline ends. The CDR3 spans 13 residues. The CDR3 DNA is TGTGCCAGCAGTCCTAGGTTATCCACTGAAGCTTTCTTT. It encodes CASSPRLSTEAFF.